These T cell receptor beta chains were read from a single sample in a study of CD8+ T cells in alopecia areata. Method: immunoSEQ multiplex PCR; TCRdb's copy keeps in-frame clones and lacks some. The sample gives 150,000 to 200,000 clones, 64% of which show up once; approximately 1.3% is in the top ten. Specimen: CD4+ T cells sorted from blood, collected at week 49, from a patient treated with tofacitinib. These receptors were taken from a human donor with alopecia areata. Each CDR3 is given with its conserved first and last residue. A D gene is named only where the DNA matches it firmly. A row's size may be missing; if present it is once, few, many or a size class.

>NA|TRBV30|TRBD1|TRBJ2-7
TGTGCCTGCATCTCACCGGGACAGGGCTACGAGCAGTACTTC
CACISPGQGYEQYF
>NA|TRBV7-2|TRBD1|TRBJ2-7
TGTGCCAGCAGCTCCCGGGACAGGTTAGGGTACGAGCAGTACTTC
CASSSRDRLGYEQYF
>few|TRBV5-1|NA|TRBJ1-1
TGCGCCAGCAGCTTGGCTGCAGAGAACACTGAAGCTTTCTTT
CASSLAAENTEAFF
>NA|TRBV29-1|NA|TRBJ2-5
TGCAGCGTTGAATTTGGAGAGACCCAGTACTTC
CSVEFGETQYF
>NA|TRBV27|TRBD2|TRBJ2-3
TGTGCCAGCAGTTTTTTTACTAGCGGGGGGCCAGATACGCAGTATTTT
CASSFFTSGGPDTQYF
>few|TRBV2|NA|TRBJ2-7
TGTGCCAGCACCTCAACTCTTAGAGGGGGGGAGCAGTACTTC
CASTSTLRGGEQYF
>NA|TRBV10-3|TRBD2|TRBJ2-3
TGTGCCACGATGACTAGCGGGGCTAGGGATACGCAGTATTTT
CATMTSGARDTQYF
>NA|TRBV7-2|NA|TRBJ2-5
TGTGCCAGCAGCTTAGTCCCGACCTTCCAAGAGACCCAGTACTTC
CASSLVPTFQETQYF
>NA|TRBV29-1|TRBD1|TRBJ2-3
TGCAGCTCAGCCGGGACAGCTACGCAGTATTTT
CSSAGTATQYF
>few|TRBV19|NA|TRBJ2-1
TGTGCCAGTAGTATCCGGAAGACACGGTACAATGAGCAGTTCTTC
CASSIRKTRYNEQFF
>NA|TRBV27|NA|TRBJ2-7
TGTGCCAGCAGTTTTAATACGGGGGGCGAAGGCAAGCAGTACTTC
CASSFNTGGEGKQYF
>NA|TRBV19|NA|TRBJ2-3
TGTGCCAGTAGTTATCAGGCGAACACAGATACGCAGTATTTT
CASSYQANTDTQYF
>NA|TRBV6-5|NA|TRBJ2-7
TGTGCCAGCAGCTTAGGGACCCAGGCCTACGAGCAGTACTTC
CASSLGTQAYEQYF
>NA|TRBV13|NA|TRBJ2-1
TGTGCCAGCAGCCCTCGACCTGACAATGAGCAGTTCTTC
CASSPRPDNEQFF
>NA|TRBV30|NA|TRBJ2-7
TGTGCCTGGAGTGGGGGAACAGACTACGAGCAGTACTTC
CAWSGGTDYEQYF
>once|TRBV30|TRBD2|TRBJ2-3
TGTGCCTGGATCCAGCGGGGGGGCCTAGATGGTACGCAGTATTTT
CAWIQRGGLDGTQYF
>NA|TRBV29-1|NA|TRBJ2-2
TGCAGCGTTGAGGGGACCTACACCGGGGAGCTGTTTTTT
CSVEGTYTGELFF
>NA|TRBV7-2|NA|TRBJ1-4
TGTGCCAGCAGCTTATACCAGTTATCGGAAAAACTGTTTTTT
CASSLYQLSEKLFF
>NA|TRBV29-1|NA|TRBJ2-7
TGCAGCGTCGGGGCAGAGTCCGGGGAGCAGTACTTC
CSVGAESGEQYF
>few|TRBV15|NA|TRBJ1-4
TGTGCCACCAGCAGAGATGATTTAGGGCAGCATAATGAAAAACTGTTTTTT
CATSRDDLGQHNEKLFF
>NA|TRBV5-6|NA|TRBJ1-1
TGTGCCAGCAGCCGGCGGACTGAAGCTTTCTTT
CASSRRTEAFF
>once|TRBV4-3|NA|TRBJ2-3
TGCGCCAGCAGCCAAGCTCCCTCAGCGGTAGGGGATACGCAGTATTTT
CASSQAPSAVGDTQYF
>NA|TRBV2|NA|TRBJ1-1
TGTGCCAGCAGTGAGGAACCTCCGATGACTGAAGCTTTCTTT
CASSEEPPMTEAFF
>few|TRBV14|NA|TRBJ2-5
TGTGCCAGCAGCTTCCAACTCGGCTGGGAAGAGACCCAGTACTTC
CASSFQLGWEETQYF
>NA|TRBV30|NA|TRBJ1-1
TGTGCCTGGATTATGGGACCGGGCAGGATCGGTTTT
CAWIMGPGRIGF
>NA|TRBV9|NA|TRBJ2-3
TGTGCCAGCAGCGTAGCTGATAGCGGAAACACAGATACGCAGTATTTT
CASSVADSGNTDTQYF
>NA|TRBV5-6|NA|TRBJ2-5
TGTGCCAGCAGCTTGGTCGGGGGTGGATGGCAAGAGACCCAGTACTTC
CASSLVGGGWQETQYF
>NA|TRBV7-3|TRBD2|TRBJ2-3
TGTGCCAGCAGCCAAATAGCGGGGGGCGTGGATACGCAGTATTTT
CASSQIAGGVDTQYF
>NA|TRBV29-1|NA|TRBJ2-3
TGCAGCGCCCAAGGCTCGAGCACAGATACGCAGTATTTT
CSAQGSSTDTQYF